This T cell receptor (beta chain) derives from a study of T-cell reconstitution after alpha-beta-depleted transplantation in children (TCRdb year 2016). A note on the overall study: The study quantitatively tracked T-cell immune reconstitution after TCRalphabeta/CD19-depleted allogeneic hematopoietic cell transplantation in children using TCR repertoire profiling.

Reading the germline V gene (reference sequence) gives CDR1 DFQATT and CDR2 SNEGSKA. There are 13 amino acids in the CDR3, from cysteine to phenylalanine inclusive. Here the CDR3 DNA is all that survives: 39 bases in frame from base 1. Library preparation employed PCR. Sequencing was carried out with an Illumina HiSeq 2500. To normalize quantification of the TCRbeta repertoire, the TCR libraries were built with molecular barcoding that relied on unique molecular identifiers. The public reads were run again by TCRdb, first through fastp at Q25 and then through MiXCR, and only productive beta chains were kept. Each CDR3 protein appears once, grouped with its most common genes and DNA. Across this sample there are approximately 640,000 distinct CDR3 sequences, with around a sixth seen only once. The ten top clones hold approximately 1% of the sample. For this clonotype: Its binding antigen is unknown. Base qualities were left out, and no much larger clone turns up one base away.

Sample: PBMCs from the stem cell graft donor, taken from the stem cell graft. The rearranged chain carries TRBV20-1 and TRBJ1-1; TRBD1 matches 9 bases in the middle. This TCR was recovered from a human donor who donated a stem cell graft to a child with acute myeloid leukemia. The CDR3 protein: CRAPGQGNTEAFF. In nucleotides, the sequence is TGCAGAGCCCCGGGACAGGGGAACACTGAAGCTTTCTTT.